This section outlines one T cell receptor (beta chain) sequence together with its context. Its specific antigen is unknown. Base qualities are not recorded, but no much larger clone differs from it by a single base. V gives up 9 bases and J gives up 0 bases, and the segment between their germline ends measures 7 bases. CDR1 KGHDR and CDR2 SFDVKD were looked up in the germline V gene. The CDR3 runs 12 amino acids, cysteine and phenylalanine included. The sequence is cut down to CDR3 DNA, 36 bases in frame from base 1. In the prospective study, participants were about 18 to 95 years old, resided in 24 geographic areas of the United States, and were enrolled through a virtual design. In the prospective study, participants were assigned to cohorts based on the clinical history participants reported in a screening survey and a study questionnaire. Recovered participants in ImmuneRACE Cohort 3 were defined as having two consecutive negative NP/OP PCR tests, clearance from a healthcare professional, or resolution of symptoms. Mobile phlebotomists in the prospective study collected whole blood, serum and a nasopharyngeal or oropharyngeal swab from every participant. Additional blood draws and questionnaires over an approximately 2-month period could optionally be provided by prospective study participants. Prospective study blood samples were shipped either frozen or at room temperature before DNA extraction.

The record originates from a study of blood T cell repertoires in COVID-19 (dated by TCRdb to about 2020). With respect to the entire study: Collaborator samples came from the United States, Italy and Spain and covered acute and convalescent phases of COVID-19. The material from the prospective study consisted of cDNA or gDNA derived from T cells, B-cell-depleted T cells, or PBMCs. The dataset comprised deeply sampled blood TCRbeta repertoires from subjects exposed to, actively infected with, or recovered from COVID-19. A freely available public database, intended as a resource for researchers studying the immune response to SARS-CoV-2, is where the repertoires were released. Samples came from the ongoing ImmuneRACE study (first 160 participants) plus 1,254 subjects from 6 global collaborators. Nearly every sample came with metadata listing a de-identified subject ID, COVID-19 status, age in years and sex. Where available, HLA class I and class II types were obtained from metadata supplied by the sample provider rather than from assay-based typing. General study outcomes and caveats: The amount of clinical and demographic metadata varied by source and participant and was provided uncurated.

The immunoSEQ Assay, a bias-controlled multiplex PCR, was used to amplify TCRbeta CDR3 regions from genomic DNA. The authors' analysis ran thus. Nucleated cell counts per sample were estimated from amplification of reference gene primers within the assay. To quantify the absolute abundance of each unique TCRbeta CDR3 rearrangement, sequence reads were collapsed and filtered. For each sample, productive Simpson clonality was calculated by taking the square root of Simpson's diversity index across productive rearrangements. In its TCRdb copy, this immuneACCESS table keeps in-frame sequences only and misses some clones. Where compared with another copy, unresolved V genes explain less than half of these, and the others have no known cause. V and J calls and clone size are given by that table; D and trimming were obtained from the DNA. The sample profile shows 310,000 or so clones; around nine tenths of them were found once. The top ten hold around 1.1% of the sample.

The material sequenced was PBMCs or T cells enriched from blood (not recorded which). The sequence was collected from a woman aged 30 to 39 who had recovered from COVID-19. The V and J segments used are TRBV24-1 and TRBJ2-5; the D region possibly corresponds to TRBD1 (5 bases align). This receptor has the CDR3 CATETDQETQYF. The base sequence is TGTGCCACCGAGACAGACCAAGAGACCCAGTACTTC.